A selection of T cell receptor beta chains follows, all from one sample in a study of CD8+CD57+ T cells in acquired aplastic anemia. TCRdb redid the calling of the reads with MiXCR, one entry per CDR3 protein. In the table there are about 180,000 distinct CDR3 sequences, about 47% of which are singletons. Sequences were obtained from sorted CD4+, CD8+, or CD8+CD57+ T cells (not recorded which) from PBMCs. The receptor source for this set is a human donor in good health. The CDR3 runs from the conserved cysteine through the conserved F or W. Each record gives: clone size, V gene, D gene, J gene, CDR3 protein, CDR3 DNA. The D gene is left open where the match is weak. Not all rows give a size; the values are once, few, many and, for expanded clones, a class.

clone size: many; V gene: TRBV12-3/TRBV12-4; D gene: TRBD1; J gene: TRBJ2-7; CDR3 protein: CASSPTGALSYEQYF; CDR3 DNA: TGTGCCAGCAGCCCGACAGGGGCCCTATCCTACGAGCAGTACTTC
clone size: .; V gene: TRBV10-3; D gene: .; J gene: TRBJ2-7; CDR3 protein: CAIGALGGGWQYF; CDR3 DNA: TGTGCCATCGGGGCGCTCGGTGGGGGTTGGCAGTACTTC
clone size: .; V gene: TRBV30; D gene: .; J gene: TRBJ1-4; CDR3 protein: CAWSAWTANEKLFF; CDR3 DNA: TGTGCCTGGAGTGCCTGGACAGCTAATGAAAAACTGTTTTTT
clone size: few; V gene: TRBV6-5; D gene: TRBD2; J gene: TRBJ2-1; CDR3 protein: CASSYRRTSGSRDEQFF; CDR3 DNA: TGTGCCAGCAGTTACCGGCGGACTAGCGGGAGTAGGGATGAGCAGTTCTTC
clone size: .; V gene: TRBV6-5; D gene: .; J gene: TRBJ1-1; CDR3 protein: CASSFRSTANTEAFF; CDR3 DNA: TGTGCCAGCAGTTTCCGTTCGACAGCGAACACTGAAGCTTTCTTT
clone size: few; V gene: TRBV19; D gene: .; J gene: TRBJ2-7; CDR3 protein: CASSPQGSSYEQYF; CDR3 DNA: TGTGCCAGTAGTCCGCAGGGGAGCTCCTACGAGCAGTACTTC
clone size: many; V gene: TRBV12-3/TRBV12-4; D gene: TRBD2; J gene: TRBJ2-3; CDR3 protein: CASSRTRLAKRGPSTDTQYF; CDR3 DNA: TGTGCCAGCAGTCGTACTAGACTAGCCAAAAGGGGCCCTAGCACAGATACGCAGTATTTT
clone size: few; V gene: TRBV6-2/TRBV6-3; D gene: TRBD2; J gene: TRBJ2-1; CDR3 protein: CASSYSKTSGTGEQFF; CDR3 DNA: TGTGCCAGCAGTTACTCGAAAACTAGCGGGACTGGTGAGCAGTTCTTC
clone size: many; V gene: TRBV5-1; D gene: TRBD1; J gene: TRBJ2-4; CDR3 protein: CASSSWTGFENIQYF; CDR3 DNA: TGCGCCAGCAGCTCCTGGACAGGGTTTGAAAACATTCAGTACTTC
clone size: .; V gene: TRBV9; D gene: .; J gene: TRBJ2-3; CDR3 protein: CASTKGGVTDTQYF; CDR3 DNA: TGTGCCAGCACCAAAGGAGGGGTCACAGATACGCAGTATTTT
clone size: .; V gene: TRBV7-6; D gene: .; J gene: TRBJ2-5; CDR3 protein: CASSPPSETQYF; CDR3 DNA: TGTGCCAGCAGCCCTCCGTCGGAGACCCAGTACTTC
clone size: few; V gene: TRBV12-3/TRBV12-4; D gene: .; J gene: TRBJ1-5; CDR3 protein: CASSSRPPGYSNQPQHF; CDR3 DNA: TGTGCCAGCAGTTCCCGACCCCCGGGTTATAGCAATCAGCCCCAGCATTTT
clone size: .; V gene: TRBV2; D gene: TRBD1; J gene: TRBJ2-7; CDR3 protein: CASLRDRGTEQYF; CDR3 DNA: TGTGCCAGTCTCCGGGACAGGGGCACCGAGCAGTACTTC
clone size: .; V gene: TRBV20-1; D gene: .; J gene: TRBJ2-1; CDR3 protein: CSAKKTRGHSSYNEQFF; CDR3 DNA: TGCAGTGCTAAAAAAACCCGGGGCCACAGCTCCTACAATGAGCAGTTCTTC
clone size: .; V gene: TRBV10-3; D gene: .; J gene: TRBJ1-6; CDR3 protein: CAISDAGPRNSPLHF; CDR3 DNA: TGTGCCATCAGTGATGCGGGCCCGAGGAATTCACCCCTCCACTTT
clone size: few; V gene: TRBV19; D gene: .; J gene: TRBJ2-6; CDR3 protein: CASSGTGSGANVLTF; CDR3 DNA: TGTGCCAGTAGTGGTACAGGGTCTGGGGCCAACGTCCTGACTTTC
clone size: many; V gene: TRBV2; D gene: .; J gene: TRBJ2-2; CDR3 protein: CARGGTSNTGELFF; CDR3 DNA: TGTGCCAGGGGGGGGACATCGAACACCGGGGAGCTGTTTTTT
clone size: few; V gene: TRBV6-2/TRBV6-3; D gene: TRBD1; J gene: TRBJ2-5; CDR3 protein: CASRETGGGGTQYF; CDR3 DNA: TGTGCCAGCAGAGAGACAGGGGGCGGGGGGACCCAGTACTTC
clone size: many; V gene: TRBV19; D gene: TRBD1; J gene: TRBJ2-6; CDR3 protein: CASSKIPGQGTSGANVLTF; CDR3 DNA: TGTGCCAGTAGTAAAATACCGGGACAGGGAACCTCTGGGGCCAACGTCCTGACTTTC
clone size: many; V gene: TRBV12-5; D gene: TRBD2; J gene: TRBJ2-3; CDR3 protein: CASGISGSTDTQYF; CDR3 DNA: TGTGCTAGTGGGATTAGCGGGAGCACAGATACGCAGTATTTT
clone size: many; V gene: TRBV20-1; D gene: .; J gene: TRBJ2-1; CDR3 protein: CSARTQNEQFF; CDR3 DNA: TGCAGTGCTAGGACACAAAATGAGCAGTTCTTC
clone size: once; V gene: TRBV20-1; D gene: .; J gene: TRBJ2-1; CDR3 protein: CSARVTASSYNEQFF; CDR3 DNA: TGCAGTGCTAGGGTCACGGCTAGCTCCTACAATGAGCAGTTCTTC